Shown below are 6 T cell receptor beta chains from a single sample sequenced in a study of circulating and synovial CD4+ cells in juvenile arthritis. Measured with immunoSEQ multiplex PCR; TCRdb has only the in-frame clones, and not every one. The sample gives around 32,000 clones, about 95% of which show up once; approximately 0.68% is in the top ten. Sequencing input: CD4+ T cells from blood. The receptors shown here come from a human donor with juvenile idiopathic arthritis.

The V and J genes are TRBV19 and TRBJ1-5; 12 bases map to TRBD1. V trimming: 7 bases; J trimming: 0 bases; junction bases outside the gene matches: 10. The CDR3 loop spans 18 amino acids. Germline V gives CDR1 LNHDA, CDR2 SQIVND (reference sequence). The CDR3 reads CASNNRDRGPYSNQPQHF. The CDR3 DNA follows: TGTGCCAGTAATAACCGGGACAGGGGGCCTTATAGCAATCAGCCCCAGCATTTT.

This rearrangement joins TRBV7-2 to TRBJ2-3; a weak D match, TRBD2 (5 bases). Germline CDR1 is SGHTA and CDR2 is FQGNSA. V lost 2 bases and J lost 2, with 8 bases in between. The CDR3 extends over 14 amino acids. CDR3 residues: CASSLTRATDTQYF. The CDR3, as DNA: TGTGCCAGCAGCTTAACTAGAGCCACAGATACGCAGTATTTT.

This CDR3 reads CASSLVQRGMIQETQYF. The CDR3 DNA is TGCGCCAGCAGCTTGGTCCAGCGGGGGATGATCCAAGAGACCCAGTACTTC. J is TRBJ2-5 and V is TRBV5-1; 8 bases agree with TRBD2. Germline V CDR1 and CDR2: SGHRS, YFSETQ. J lost 1 base, V lost 0 bases, and 8 bases had no gene match. The CDR3 extends over 17 amino acids.

The chain carries TRBV9 and TRBJ1-1; D perhaps matches TRBD1 (6 bases). This CDR3 contains 15 residues. CDR1 SGDLS and CDR2 YYNGEE come from the germline V gene. Between the trimmed V and J ends, which lost 0 bases and 5 bases, there was a span of 14 bases. The CDR3 loop reads CASSVAGSGATEAFF. The CDR3 DNA reads TGTGCCAGCAGCGTAGCGGGATCAGGGGCAACTGAAGCTTTCTTT.

CDR3 sequence (DNA): TGTGCCAGCAGCCAACAACAGGGGGCGGCAGATACGCAGTATTTT. It is translated as CASSQQQGAADTQYF. This sequence joins TRBV4-2 and TRBJ2-3, with 9 nucleotides matching TRBD1. The germline CDR1 and CDR2 sequences are LGHNA and YNFKEQ. The CDR3 length is 15 residues. V gave up 2 bases and J gave up 4 bases; unmatched junction bases: 4.

The chain employs TRBV5-1 and TRBJ2-7; TRBD1 might be the D (6 bases). The germline CDR1 and CDR2 sequences are SGHRS and YFSETQ. The CDR3 has 12 residues. Trimming removed 5 bases at V and 0 bases at J, with 6 bases between. The CDR3, as DNA: TGCGCCAGCAGACAGGGCTCCTACGAGCAGTACTTC. It yields the protein CASRQGSYEQYF. Based on the CDR3 plus reference TRBV5-1 and TRBJ2-7, the full variable domain is KAGVTQTPRYLIKTRGQQVTLSCSPISGHRSVSWYQQTPGQGLQFLFEYFSETQRNKGNFPGRFSGRQFSNSRSEMNVSTLELGDSALYLCASRQGSYEQYFGPGTRLTVT.